Listed below are T cell receptor beta chains from one sample, sequenced in a study of CXCR3-negative and CXCR3-positive naive CD8 T cells. For each CDR3 protein, TCRdb gives one entry from its re-call of the 5' RACE reads, without DNA. This table lists around 34,000 distinct CDR3 sequences. The source material was memory CD8+ T cells from blood. The receptors shown here come from a human donor in good health. Some clones in this sample may be carry-over from other donors' samples. CDR3s include the opening cysteine and the closing phenylalanine or tryptophan. Each record gives: V gene, J gene, clone size, CDR3 protein. Size is omitted from some rows. Given values are once, few, many or a class for expanded clones.

>TRBV28|TRBJ2-1|-
CASSDRASNEQFF
>TRBV18|TRBJ1-1|-
CASSPPGQRMNAEAFF
>TRBV27|TRBJ1-2|-
CASSSAGRGPTYGYTF
>TRBV25-1|TRBJ1-4|-
CASSGPGRINEKLFF
>TRBV6-5|TRBJ2-7|-
CASSYSDYSGYEQYF
>TRBV20-1|TRBJ2-7|-
CSARDGWRGGLEQYF
>TRBV29-1|TRBJ1-1|-
CSVEDEKNTEAFF
>TRBV28|TRBJ2-7|-
CASSFSGNHQYF
>TRBV18|TRBJ2-4|-
CASSPPNGVAKNIQYF
>TRBV6-2/TRBV6-3|TRBJ2-7|-
CASSSRSGGPYEQYF
>TRBV3-1|TRBJ2-2|-
CASSEATGTAGTGELFF
>TRBV25-1|TRBJ2-2|-
CASSEYELPGELFF
>TRBV24-1|TRBJ1-1|-
CATSPGGAEAFF
>TRBV10-3|TRBJ1-5|-
CAISGVLNQPQHF
>TRBV2|TRBJ1-2|-
CASSVGGAGYGYTF
>TRBV9|TRBJ2-5|-
CASSARDREAETQYF
>TRBV15|TRBJ2-6|-
CATSNGGGSGANVLTF
>TRBV20-1|TRBJ1-5|medium-sized
CSATDREAQPQHF
>TRBV19|TRBJ2-1|-
CAAKPRGTYNEQFF
>TRBV6-2/TRBV6-3|TRBJ2-1|-
CASSFGGTEQFF
>TRBV9|TRBJ2-1|-
CASSVEGDDNEQFF
>TRBV29-1|TRBJ2-7|-
CSVEVAGRGYEQYF
>TRBV4-1|TRBJ2-1|-
CASSHRTGYYNEQFF
>TRBV14|TRBJ2-1|-
CASSQYRSSYNEQFF
>TRBV28|TRBJ2-7|-
CASSLNYGRDRGSSYEQYF
>TRBV27|TRBJ1-1|-
CASSFGSGAAEAFF
>TRBV29-1|TRBJ1-1|-
CSVLQGTATEAFF
>TRBV5-1|TRBJ2-1|-
CASSSPPGDNEQFF
>TRBV28|TRBJ2-3|-
CASSLVGLGHTQYF